This T cell receptor (beta chain) was documented in a study of blood T cell repertoires in COVID-19. As for the study in general: Donors in the United States, Italy and Spain gave samples during acute or convalescent COVID-19. T cells, B-cell-depleted T cells, or PBMCs provided the cDNA or gDNA that served as material.

This clone was seen only once. As processed by the authors: Amplification from reference gene primers served as the basis for estimated nucleated cell counts. This table comes from immunoSEQ multiplex PCR, and its TCRdb copy is limited to in-frame clones, with some not included. V, J and clone size reflect that table, while D and trimming were determined from the DNA. Here the sample spans over 90,000 clones, about 84% being singletons. Trimming left V 2 bases short and J 12 bases short, with 17 bases between. The CDR3 spans 15 residues. The germline V gene has CDR1 LGHDT and CDR2 YNNKEL (reference sequence).

The sequence came from a man older than 75 with active or convalescent COVID-19. The sample taken for sequencing was peripheral blood. The chain joins TRBV3-1 (or the pseudogene TRBV3-2) to TRBJ2-6; unclear D gene. CDR3 nucleotide sequence: TGTGCCAGCAGCCAAAGTCGGCAGTGTTCAGGCGTCCTGACTTTC. Residues: CASSQSRQCSGVLTF.